The clone carrying this T cell receptor (beta chain) appeared a few times. The sample belongs to a study of T-cell memory formation after mild COVID-19. CDR3 length equals 17 residues. The V and J ends lost 3 bases and 1 base, in that order; junction bases with no gene match: 8. Germline CDR1 SGHTA, CDR2 FQGNSA. TCRdb called the 5' RACE reads again in MiXCR, with one record for every CDR3 protein. The table has about 620,000 distinct CDR3 sequences, roughly 18% seen once. The genes are TRBV7-2 and TRBJ2-3; 9 nucleotides agree with TRBD2. The TCR sequence derives from an adult woman who had mild COVID-19 (a few samples of this study predate the infection). Cell type and time point are not known. Sample: PBMCs or a T cell subset sorted from them (not recorded which). The CDR3 spells CASSFSGTSSRTDTQYF. DNA of the CDR3: TGTGCCAGCAGCTTCAGTGGGACTAGCAGCCGCACAGATACGCAGTATTTT. Complete variable domain (other parts from reference TRBV7-2 and TRBJ2-3): GAGVSQSPSNKVTEKGKDVELRCDPISGHTALYWYRQSLGQGLEFLIYFQGNSAPDKSGLPSDRFSAERTGGSVSTLTIQRTQQEDSAVYLCASSFSGTSSRTDTQYFGPGTRLTVL.